The present TCR beta chain was sequenced within a study of a mutant IDH1 vaccine in newly diagnosed glioma. Concerning this clone: Its cognate antigen is unknown.

TCRdb keeps only in-frame clones here, not all; method: immunoSEQ multiplex PCR. The data contain about 29,000 clones, roughly 82% of them singletons. Time point defined: week 35, safety follow-up. Topical imiquimod was applied with each vaccine dose, which held 300 ug of mutant IDH1 20-mer peptide. V lost 8 bases, J lost 7 bases, and 5 bases lay in between. There are 10 residues in the CDR3. CDR1 is SEHNR, CDR2 FQNEAQ, per germline (reference sequence). V is TRBV7-9 and J is TRBJ1-4; D is possibly TRBD1 (5 bases). The sequenced sample was PBMCs, obtained from a glioma patient whose treatment included an IDH1 peptide vaccine. The source is a man aged 50-60 years with glioma. The CDR3, as DNA: TGTGCCAGCGGGACTGAAAAACTGTTTTTT. It encodes CASGTEKLFF.